This T cell receptor beta chain was found in a study of cytomegalovirus exposure and HLA in healthy donors (dated by TCRdb to the late 2010s). Study-level background: An earlier analysis of 587 of the donors reported 276 Gb of sequence data and around 110 million unique TCR beta sequences obtained from 180 million or so T cells. Roughly 290 gigabases of sequencing data and around 90 million unique TCR sequences made up an early release that covered several hundred HLA-typed donors. Of the roughly 400 genotyped donors, around 81% fell in the genetic ancestry cluster associated with self-reported Caucasian donors. The study was designed to test whether signatures of past pathogen exposure could be identified by cataloging public T cell receptors. Using immunosequencing, the study profiled T cell repertoires from fewer than 700 subjects and related those repertoires to cytomegalovirus serostatus. In addition to the first cohort of 666 subjects, a separate validation cohort of approximately 110 different subjects was used. The study combined high-throughput TCR immunosequencing, statistical association of individual TCRs with disease status, and machine learning to predict cytomegalovirus infection status. A later analysis re-examined previously published TCR beta repertoires from more than 600 donors and added high-resolution HLA genotyping to investigate patterns of TCR occurrence. In the later analysis, no new phenotypic data were used to find candidate immune exposures; instead, reliance was placed on TCR beta sequences and their occurrence across donors. In an earlier analysis of 500 to 650 of the donors, high-throughput TCR beta sequencing was used to judge whether each TCR beta V gene segment behaved as functional or pseudogenic. Donor age, sex, ethnicity and CMV serostatus were compiled together with the repertoire data. A later genetic analysis used genome-wide SNP genotypes for about three fifths of the roughly 700 donors, treating that subset as a discovery cohort. All discovery cohort repertoires had been generated using a single sequencing platform. Both class I and class II loci were covered by HLA typing, at four-digit resolution. Typing coverage varied by locus: roughly 629-640 donors for A, B, C, DRB1 and DQB1; roughly 520 for DQA1; more than 600 for DPA1; roughly 470 for DPB1. Because of strong linkage in the cohort, a few DR-DQ haplotypes were treated as single units for association and clustering. Across around 400 genotyped donors of the cohort, an average of roughly 250,000 unique TCR beta nucleotide sequences per donor were sequenced, and around 19% of those sequences were non-productive.

The cohort was made up of roughly 670 healthy bone marrow donors. All cohort members were sampled while nominally healthy, although unrecorded immune exposures were likely present. The donor tested CMV seronegative, placing the donor among the 350 or so seronegative members of the cohort. A peripheral blood sample was collected from each donor, and TCR beta sequencing was performed on peripheral blood mononuclear cells. Genomic DNA was extracted from the blood cell samples with the Qiagen DNeasy Blood Extraction Kit. Overall results and qualifications from the work: A later genetic analysis associated a missense DCLRE1C variant with V-gene and J-gene trimming of TCR beta chains, and an independent cohort replicated the association. Specific HLA alleles were associated with 15,000 to 20,000 TCR beta sequences at a false discovery rate of 0.05 in a later analysis. The authors suggested that the approach could potentially be extended to other disease states and immunological phenotypes. Presence/absence analyses assumed roughly uniform sequencing depth across donors, an assumption that may not hold. A cluster of highly shared sequence variants was judged likely to represent a technical artifact of the sequencing pipeline. CMV serostatus was the only immune exposure information available for the cohort. The study gave a list of over 150 TCR beta chains associated with cytomegalovirus. An earlier analysis of around 540 of the donors showed that most TCR beta V segments appeared in productive rearrangements either about 90% or about 30% of the time, which broadly matched IMGT annotations. The 87-base-pair reads could not distinguish some IMGT-functional V segments, including TRBV6-2 and TRBV6-3, so those segments were excluded. Compared with equally common non-associated chains, HLA-associated TCR beta chains in a later analysis were more clonally expanded and had lower generation probabilities. In vitro tests confirmed that a few of the cytomegalovirus-associated TCR beta chains recognize cytomegalovirus antigens. When HLA alleles, especially DR and DQ, strongly co-occurred, attributing TCR associations to individual alleles was difficult. Correlated functional status among segregating V segments might be attributable to linkage disequilibrium, but an unknown experimental factor could not be ruled out. A further reported finding was that TCR beta sequences accurately predicted the HLA-A and HLA-B alleles for most subjects in the first cohort. In a later analysis, most CMV-associated TCR beta chains were found to appear HLA-restricted, with HLA associations seemingly driven largely by CMV exposure. A later analysis reported that several top co-occurrence clusters appeared linked to parvovirus B19, influenza, CMV and Epstein-Barr virus. Across donors, most TCR sequences were observed very rarely, whereas some public TCRs were present in many individuals. In both the original and validation cohorts, the classifier was reported to diagnose cytomegalovirus status with high specificity and sensitivity. Because some donors lacked HLA typing at each locus, the association tests relied only on the typed subset. According to a later genetic analysis, donors in an Asian-associated ancestry cluster had fewer N-insertions in productive TCRs than the approximately 710-donor mean. In this cohort, only TCR beta chains were sequenced, and detectable features were limited by the absence of alpha or paired-chain data. In a later analysis, the rate of TCR association differed among HLA loci, with DRB1 alleles having the most associated TCRs and HLA-C alleles having the fewest. Because counts were too low, 15 to 20 rarely observed V segments, including chromosome 9 orphons, were excluded from the earlier analysis of several hundred of the donors.

V and J are truncated by 2 bases and 1 base respectively, leaving an intervening sequence of 8 bases. Based on the germline V gene, the CDR1 and CDR2 sequences are ENHRY and SYGVKD. Inclusive of the bounding cysteine and phenylalanine, the CDR3 is 14 residues long. The CDR3 DNA has 42 bases and is translated from base 1. A remark on this clone: Its antigen is currently not known.

The method was the immunoSEQ multiplex PCR assay. For the multiplex PCR, a mixture combining 60 forward primers for TCR Vbeta segments and 13 reverse primers for TCR Jbeta segments was used. Amplification of the CDR3 region of rearranged TCR beta genes was performed with a multiplex PCR assay on genomic DNA. Amplified TCR beta libraries were sequenced as 87-base-pair reads on the Illumina HiSeq System. Regarding the original processing steps: Across the 500 to 700 repertoires, a later analysis counted around 80 million unique TCR beta chains, roughly 11 million of which were shared by at least two donors. A nearest-neighbor algorithm error-corrected the raw reads and collapsed the reads into unique sequences, merging closely related sequences to remove PCR and sequencing errors. V, D and J gene segments were assigned by aligning CDR3 sequences to IMGT reference sequences. For a sequence to be retained, a match of at least six nucleotides was required to both a V gene segment and a J gene segment. Rearrangements were classified as productive when the CDR3 lacked stop codons and remained in frame with V and J, and all other rearrangements were classified as non-productive. Following IMGT convention, CDR3 was defined as the stretch from the second conserved V-encoded cysteine to the conserved J-encoded phenylalanine. In an earlier analysis of roughly 580 of the donors, sequences lacking an unambiguous match to a single V gene segment were excluded. An earlier analysis of 587 of the donors classified V segments as functional when productive rearrangements were above 56.7% and as segregating when the standard deviation between donors was above 5%. A statistical classification framework was developed to diagnose cytomegalovirus status using the catalog of TCR beta chain sequences. A later analysis assigned V and J genes by comparing TCR nucleotide sequences with IMGT/GENE-DB human TR gene sequences. In a later analysis, CDR3 sequences and most-parsimonious VDJ recombination scenarios were assigned using the TCRdist pipeline. In a later analysis, every TCR beta chain was defined by the combination of its CDR3 amino acid sequence and its V-gene family, and reads without a unique V-gene family were dropped. In a later analysis, 500 to 700 highly shared, low-generation-probability nucleotide sequences were removed to address suspected cross-contamination and a sequencing artifact. For each public chain, a later analysis derived a clonal expansion index from normalized ranks of inferred template counts within each repertoire. Generation probabilities in a later analysis came from a VDJ recombination model fitted to out-of-frame rearrangements, and those results were checked against IGoR. A later analysis scored TCR-TCR, TCR-HLA and TCR-CMV co-occurrence with hypergeometric tests, applying a repertoire-size bias correction to TCR pairs. To estimate false discovery rates, a later analysis permuted the HLA or CMV assignments 20 times. In a later analysis, co-occurring TCRs were grouped with DBSCAN, and TCRdist sequence similarity was added when clustering was performed within HLA-allele-positive subsets. For co-occurrence clustering, repertoires with fewer than 30,000 or more than 120,000 public chains were excluded, along with roughly 5 repertoires with anomalous nucleotide sharing. Sourced from immuneACCESS, this table was stored by TCRdb with only in-frame sequences that have V and J called. A share of the clones is absent; for the studies checked, an unresolved V gene accounts for under half, and the remainder has no known explanation. That table gives V, J and clone size, and the DNA gave D and trimming. The table of this sample itemizes fewer than 150,000 clones. Of the sample, about 3.5% falls within the top ten clones.

This chain is built from TRBV10-3 and TRBJ1-1; a tentative D call is TRBD1 (5 bases match). The origin of this receptor is a man younger than 30 in good health and CMV-seronegative. Sequenced input: PBMCs. The CDR3 here reads CAISEPTENTEAFF. The base sequence is TGTGCCATCAGTGAGCCGACAGAGAACACTGAAGCTTTCTTT.